This passage covers 18 T cell receptor beta chains from one sample sequenced in a study of T cell repertoires in cytomegalovirus infection. One entry per CDR3 protein, called by TCRdb with MiXCR from the reads. The table shows 560,000 or so distinct CDR3 sequences, with about 15% occurring only once. The sequencing sample was made of CD8+ T cells from PBMCs. These receptors originate from a human donor in good health (CMV status not recorded). Some clones in this sample may be carry-over from other donors' samples.

The rearrangement links TRBV12-3 or TRBV12-4 to TRBJ1-5; D is unclear. Trimming took off 6 bases at V and 2 bases at J, with 17 bases between the two ends. This CDR3 spans 16 amino acids. CDR3 DNA sequence: TGTGCCAGCAGCCCCCCCGGGCTTGGTGGCAATCAGCCCCAGCATTTT. Its translation is CASSPPGLGGNQPQHF.

This clonotype was found many times. V is TRBV28 and J is TRBJ1-3; 8 bases map to TRBD1. Per the germline V gene, CDR1 is MDHEN and CDR2 is SYDVKM. The V segment lost 6 bases and the J segment 0 bases; nucleotides outside the gene matches: 10. The CDR3 sequence is 17 residues long. This CDR3 reads CASRFGTGLNSGNTIYF. CDR3 sequence (DNA): TGTGCCAGCAGGTTTGGGACAGGACTCAACTCTGGAAACACCATATATTTT.

This clonotype was seen repeatedly, ten times or more. This rearrangement joins TRBV12-3 or TRBV12-4 to TRBJ2-7; 8 positions match TRBD1. The ends lost 10 bases at V and 2 bases at J; junction bases unmatched: 4. The CDR3 is made up of 12 amino acids. The CDR3 region has the DNA TGTGCCACTGCGACAGGGGCCTACGAGCAGTACTTC. Translated, it gives CATATGAYEQYF.

This clonotype was seen a handful of times. The chain uses TRBV15 and TRBJ1-1; D remains ambiguous. This CDR3 has 13 amino acids. Germline V gene data show CDR1 as LNHNV and CDR2 as YYDKDF (reference sequence). Trimming shortened V by 0 bases and J by 1 base, and 3 bases separated the two germline ends. CDR3 coding DNA: TGTGCCACCAGCAGAGACAAGAACACTGAAGCTTTCTTT. Translating it yields CATSRDKNTEAFF. The full variable domain, in which reference TRBV15 and TRBJ1-1 provide the parts outside the CDR3, is DAMVIQNPRYQVTQFGKPVTLSCSQTLNHNVMYWYQQKSSQAPKLLFHYYDKDFNNEADTPDNFQSRRPNTSFCFLDIRSPGLGDTAMYLCATSRDKNTEAFFGQGTRLTVV.

CDR3 sequence reads: CASSGGQGRQPQHF. The CDR3 nucleotides read TGTGCCAGCAGTGGAGGACAGGGAAGGCAGCCCCAGCATTTT. This sequence joins TRBV6-1 and TRBJ1-5, with 8 bases matching TRBD1. The CDR3 sequence is 14 residues long. J lost 7 bases, V lost 4 bases, and 6 bases had no gene match. Germline lookup yields CDR1 MNHNS and CDR2 SASEGT.

This clonotype was seen ten or more times. The chain joins TRBV24-1 to TRBJ2-3, with D tentatively TRBD2 (5 bases). The CDR3 runs 16 residues. V gave up 4 bases and J gave up 2 bases, with 15 bases separating them. CDR1 and CDR2 from the germline V gene are KGHDR and SFDVKD. CDR3 sequence reads: CATSERTSGNTDTQYF. The CDR3 DNA is TGTGCCACCAGTGAGAGGACTTCTGGGAACACAGATACGCAGTATTTT.

A word on this clonotype: A much larger clone differs from this one at a single base, so this may be a read error. The rearrangement joins TRBV11-1 to TRBJ1-1; D remains ambiguous. This CDR3 contains 13 residues. Germline CDR1 reads SGHAT; CDR2 reads FQDESV (reference sequence). The CDR3 loop reads CASSLEAYTVAFF. DNA of the CDR3: TGTGCCAGCAGCTTAGAGGCGTACACTGTAGCTTTCTTT. Variable domain in full (rest from reference TRBV11-1 and TRBJ1-1): EAEVAQSPRYKITEKSQAVAFWCDPISGHATLYWYRQILGQGPELLVQFQDESVVDDSQLPKDRFSAERLKGVDSTLKIQPAELGDSAMYLCASSLEAYTVAFFGQGTRLTVV.

This clonotype was seen once. The rearrangement links TRBV4-2 to TRBJ2-1; possibly TRBD2 for D (6 bases). The germline V gene encodes CDR1 LGHNA and CDR2 YNFKEQ. CDR3 length equals 15 residues. V lost 4 bases and J 4 bases, leaving 14 bases between the germline ends. CDR3 sequence (DNA): TGTGCCAGCAGCCCCCCGGGACTGCAGTACAATGAGCAGTTCTTC. This gives the protein CASSPPGLQYNEQFF.

This clonotype came up many times. V gene TRBV27 combines with J gene TRBJ1-1, with 7 nucleotides matching TRBD1. This CDR3 region has 15 residues. V dropped 7 bases and J dropped 4; count of bases not matched to a gene: 12. The germline gives CDR1 MNHEY, CDR2 SMNVEV (reference sequence). Written as DNA, the CDR3 is TGTGCCAGCAAAGGGAGGGGGCGCGGTCCCACTGAAGCTTTCTTT. Residues: CASKGRGRGPTEAFF.

The chain recombines TRBV11-1 with TRBJ2-5, with D unresolved. Germline V gene lookup returns CDR1 SGHAT and CDR2 FQDESV (reference sequence). Trimming removed 5 bases from V and 0 bases from J, with 16 bases in between. This CDR3 has 16 residues. The CDR3 DNA follows: TGTGCCAGCAGCCGCGACATGTGGGGTAACCAAGAGACCCAGTACTTC. It is translated as CASSRDMWGNQETQYF.

For this clonotype: A much larger clone lies one base from this, so it may be a read error. Since no conserved phenylalanine or tryptophan closes the CDR3, a read error is the likely cause. The chain carries TRBV28 and TRBJ2-7; TRBD2 agrees at 7 bases. V shed 6 bases and J 1 base; nucleotides not matched to a gene: 0. This CDR3 region has 12 residues. Germline assignment: CDR1 MDHEN and CDR2 SYDVKM. The CDR3 here is CASRAGSYEQYL. CDR3 DNA sequence: TGTGCCAGCAGAGCGGGATCCTACGAGCAGTACTTA.

This clonotype was observed a few times. The rearrangement uses TRBV2 and TRBJ2-5; D is uncertain. Germline CDR1 and CDR2: SNHLY and FYNNEI. Trimming stripped 8 bases from V and 5 bases from J, with 12 bases between. The CDR3 is 12 residues long. CDR3 sequence: CASHGRPETQYF. For the CDR3, the DNA is TGTGCCAGCCACGGCCGTCCGGAGACCCAGTACTTC. The full variable domain, completed using reference TRBV2 and TRBJ2-5, is EPEVTQTPSHQVTQMGQEVILRCVPISNHLYFYWYRQILGQKVEFLVSFYNNEISEKSEIFDDQFSVERPDGSNFTLKIRSTKLEDSAMYFCASHGRPETQYFGPGTRLLVL.

This clonotype was seen many times. V and J are TRBV25-1 and TRBJ2-1; 7 bases are shared with TRBD1. The V gene end was trimmed by 3 bases and the J gene end by 4 bases; junction bases not matched to a gene: 9. Germline values: CDR1 MGHDK, CDR2 SYGVNS. CDR3 length: 16 amino acids. CDR3 residues: CASSEEETGMYNEQFF. The CDR3 DNA sequence: TGTGCCAGCAGTGAGGAAGAGACAGGGATGTACAATGAGCAGTTCTTC.

This clonotype was detected ten times or more. V and J are TRBV28 and TRBJ2-7; 7 positions agree with TRBD1. The CDR3 extends over 13 amino acids. CDR1 and CDR2 from the germline V gene are MDHEN and SYDVKM. J was trimmed by 3 bases and V by 10 bases; bases with no gene match: 9. The chain's CDR3 is CAIRTGTDYEQYF. For the CDR3, the DNA is TGTGCCATTCGTACAGGGACAGACTACGAGCAGTACTTC.

This chain joins TRBV28 and TRBJ1-5; D perhaps matches TRBD1 (6 bases). Trimming took off 5 bases at V and 0 bases at J, with 14 bases between the two ends. The CDR3 length is 16 residues. The germline CDR1 and CDR2 sequences are MDHEN and SYDVKM. CDR3 loop: CASSLGQTYSNQPQHF. The CDR3 bases are TGTGCCAGCAGTCTAGGACAGACCTATAGCAATCAGCCCCAGCATTTT.

V gene TRBV6-5 combines with J gene TRBJ1-1; D gene uncertain. The CDR3 sequence is 13 residues long. Germline values: CDR1 MNHEY, CDR2 SVGAGI. Trimming cost V 5 bases and J 6 bases, with 13 bases left between them. The CDR3 spells CASSRYKVAEAFF. CDR3 DNA: TGTGCCAGCAGTAGGTATAAGGTGGCTGAAGCTTTCTTT.

This clonotype was observed many times. The chain uses TRBV6-1 and TRBJ2-7; 11 nucleotides line up with TRBD1. This CDR3 has 14 residues. After removal of 6 bases from V and 2 bases from J, the junction contained 3 bases not matched to a gene. Germline CDR1 reads MNHNS; CDR2 reads SASEGT. The CDR3 bases are TGTGCCAGCAGCGAGGGACAGGGGGCCTACGAGCAGTACTTC. This encodes CASSEGQGAYEQYF.

This clonotype was seen many times. The J gene is TRBJ1-3, the V gene TRBV6-5; D unresolved. Germline CDR1 reads MNHEY; CDR2 reads SVGAGI. The CDR3 sequence is 15 residues long. Trimming stripped 5 bases from V and 0 bases from J, with 11 bases between. The CDR3 DNA is TGTGCCAGCAGTCCTGACATCAGCTCTGGAAACACCATATATTTT. This codes for CASSPDISSGNTIYF.